This passage covers 20 T cell receptor beta chains from one sample sequenced in a study of T cell responses to AZD1222 COVID-19 vaccine. TCRdb's table, derived via immunoSEQ multiplex PCR, lists solely in-frame clones and lacks some. The repertoire consists of some 140,000 clones, with around 90% occurring once and the leading ten covering 1.9%. The starting material was peripheral blood, obtained on day 0 of AZD1222 vaccination. The receptors here all came from an adult in good health.

The rearrangement joins TRBV5-8 to TRBJ1-1; D perhaps matches TRBD1 (6 bases). CDR3 length: 15 amino acids. The V gene lost 2 bases and the J gene lost 1 base, with 12 bases spanning the gap. CDR1 is SGHTS and CDR2 is YDEGEE in the germline V gene. CDR3 sequence reads: CASSFDDRSNTEAFF. DNA for the CDR3: TGTGCCAGCAGCTTTGACGACAGGTCGAACACTGAAGCTTTCTTT. The full variable domain, its missing parts supplied by reference TRBV5-8 and TRBJ1-1, is EAGVTQSPTHLIKTRGQQATLRCSPISGHTSVYWYQQALGLGLQFLLWYDEGEERNRGNFPPRFSGRQFPNYSSELNVNALELEDSALYLCASSFDDRSNTEAFFGQGTRLTVV.

This chain links TRBV5-1 with TRBJ1-4; D remains unclear. This CDR3 contains 13 residues. V shed 0 bases and J shed 7 bases, with 7 bases lying between them. Germline loops: CDR1 SGHRS, CDR2 YFSETQ. CDR3 nucleotides: TGCGCCAGCAGCTTGGAACGAAGTGAAAAACTGTTTTTT. As protein: CASSLERSEKLFF.

The chain joins TRBV29-1 to TRBJ2-1; 8 bases are a match to TRBD2. V dropped 4 bases and J dropped 10; count of bases not matched to a gene: 9. The CDR3 contains 13 residues. Germline V gene sequence: CDR1 SQVTM, CDR2 ANQGSEA. The CDR3 loop is CSVVLAVSGEQFF. Written as DNA, the CDR3 is TGCAGCGTTGTACTAGCGGTATCTGGGGAGCAGTTCTTC.

This sequence joins TRBV11-2 and TRBJ2-6; D call uncertain. In germline, CDR1 is SGHAT, CDR2 FQNNGV. This CDR3 comprises 19 residues. With 3 bases removed from V and 0 bases from J, the gap between germline ends came to 18 bases. The CDR3 here is CASSFINRDTYSGANVLTF. The CDR3 region has the DNA TGTGCCAGCAGCTTTATCAACCGTGACACATACTCTGGGGCCAACGTCCTGACTTTC.

The chain joins TRBV7-2 to TRBJ1-2; D possibly corresponds to TRBD1 (5 bases). Trimming shortened V by 8 bases and J by 0 bases, and 16 bases separated the two germline ends. This CDR3 is 15 amino acids long. CDR1 is SGHTA and CDR2 is FQGNSA in the germline V gene. The CDR3 reads CASRRGGVPNYGYTF. The CDR3, as DNA: TGTGCCAGCCGACGGGGGGGAGTCCCTAACTATGGCTACACCTTC.

The chain is built from TRBV6-5 and TRBJ1-2; possible D gene TRBD1, 5 bases. The CDR3 length is 13 residues. Deletions cut 6 bases from V and 7 bases from J, with 15 bases between. Per germline, CDR1 MNHEY and CDR2 SVGAGI. Here the CDR3 reads CASSLRVMSGYTF. In nucleotides, the CDR3 is TGTGCCAGCAGCCTCAGGGTTATGAGTGGCTACACCTTC.

This rearrangement joins TRBV27 to TRBJ2-1, with TRBD2 matching over 10 bases. CDR1 is MNHEY, CDR2 SMNVEV, per germline (reference sequence). The CDR3 runs to 14 residues. J gave up 10 bases and V 10 bases, and 13 bases lay outside the gene matches. The CDR3 sequence: CAIGLAGGDREQFF. The DNA for the CDR3 is TGTGCCATCGGTTTAGCGGGAGGAGACAGAGAGCAGTTCTTC.

V and J are TRBV5-4 and TRBJ2-2; D is ambiguous. The CDR3 sequence is 14 residues long. Germline V gene lookup returns CDR1 SGHNT and CDR2 YYREEE (reference sequence). V was trimmed by 0 bases and J by 6 bases, leaving 9 bases between them. The CDR3 here is CASSLVGSAGELFF. In DNA form, the CDR3 reads TGTGCCAGCAGCTTGGTGGGGTCCGCCGGGGAGCTGTTTTTT.

This clone was detected once. V usage is TRBV28 and J usage is TRBJ1-2, with D unresolved. Germline-derived CDR1 and CDR2 are MDHEN and SYDVKM. Trimming took 2 bases from V and 2 from J, leaving 15 bases between them. The CDR3 loop spans 16 amino acids. The CDR3 DNA is TGTGCCAGCAGTTTAGGCAACAGACCCACGAACTATGGCTACACCTTC. This sequence encodes CASSLGNRPTNYGYTF.

V gene TRBV7-2 combines with J gene TRBJ1-1, with 11 bases identical to TRBD1. The germline V gene has CDR1 SGHTA and CDR2 FQGNSA. CDR3 length equals 16 residues. The V gene end was trimmed by 6 bases and the J gene end by 7 bases; junction bases not matched to a gene: 13. The CDR3 is CASRPNPGQGEYEAFF. CDR3 bases: TGTGCCAGCAGACCTAACCCGGGACAGGGGGAATATGAAGCTTTCTTT.

The J gene is TRBJ1-6, the V gene TRBV15, with a possible D match to TRBD1 (6 bases). Trimming removed 5 bases from V and 4 bases from J, with 9 bases in between. Germline V gives CDR1 LNHNV, CDR2 YYDKDF (reference sequence). The CDR3 sequence is 14 residues long. The CDR3 protein is CATSRTAYNSPLHF. The CDR3 DNA sequence: TGTGCCACCAGCCGGACAGCGTATAATTCACCCCTCCACTTT.

This chain uses TRBV5-1 with TRBJ2-2; D gene unclear. The V gene lost 0 bases and the J gene lost 2 bases, with 8 bases spanning the gap. The CDR3 covers 15 residues. Germline lookup yields CDR1 SGHRS and CDR2 YFSETQ. CDR3 DNA sequence: TGCGCCAGCAGCTTGGTAGTGACAAACACCGGGGAGCTGTTTTTT. This sequence encodes CASSLVVTNTGELFF. Combining the CDR3 with reference TRBV5-1 and TRBJ2-2 gives the whole variable domain KAGVTQTPRYLIKTRGQQVTLSCSPISGHRSVSWYQQTPGQGLQFLFEYFSETQRNKGNFPGRFSGRQFSNSRSEMNVSTLELGDSALYLCASSLVVTNTGELFFGEGSRLTVL.

Only one count was recorded for this clone. This chain links TRBV5-6 with TRBJ1-6; tentatively, D is TRBD1 (5 bases). Per germline, CDR1 SGHDT and CDR2 YYEEEE. The CDR3 covers 14 residues. V lost 7 bases, J lost 7 bases, and 15 bases lay in between. The CDR3 bases are TGTGCCAGCGGGTTAGGGGTCCTCAATTCACCCCTCCACTTT. The encoded protein is CASGLGVLNSPLHF.

The chain has TRBV28 and TRBJ1-5, with a weak D call TRBD1 (5 bases). The CDR3 is made up of 16 amino acids. The V end was cut by 7 bases, the J end by 1 base, with 17 bases between. Germline V lookup: CDR1 MDHEN, CDR2 SYDVKM. For the CDR3, the DNA is TGTGCCAGCACCGGTTCAGGGCCCCTCAGCAATCAGCCCCAGCATTTT. Its protein is CASTGSGPLSNQPQHF.

This chain links TRBV19 with TRBJ1-5; D might be TRBD1 (6 bases). There are 14 residues in the CDR3. Germline V gene lookup returns CDR1 LNHDA and CDR2 SQIVND (reference sequence). V gave up 6 bases and J gave up 5 bases, with 14 bases separating them. CDR3 sequence reads: CASSEDSQDQPQHF. For the CDR3, the DNA is TGTGCCAGTAGCGAGGACAGCCAAGATCAGCCCCAGCATTTT.

The rearrangement joins TRBV12-3 or TRBV12-4 to TRBJ1-2; D is unclear. Trimming took off 3 bases at V and 0 bases at J, with 5 bases between the two ends. The CDR3 loop spans 13 amino acids. The CDR3 region is CASSFGANYGYTF. The DNA of the CDR3 is TGTGCCAGCAGTTTTGGGGCTAACTATGGCTACACCTTC.

This clone has only a few counts. The V and J genes are TRBV6-5 and TRBJ1-2; D uncertain. This CDR3 contains 13 residues. Germline values: CDR1 MNHEY, CDR2 SVGAGI. V lost 8 bases and J lost 4, with 14 bases in between. DNA for the CDR3: TGTGCCAGCGGACTCCCAGGCGGCTATGGCTACACCTTC. Its translation: CASGLPGGYGYTF.

J is TRBJ1-5 and V is TRBV7-9; a weak D match, TRBD1 (5 bases). Germline V gives CDR1 SEHNR, CDR2 FQNEAQ (reference sequence). This CDR3 region has 15 residues. V gave up 2 bases and J gave up 4 bases, with 12 bases separating them. The CDR3 nucleotides read TGTGCCAGCAGCTTATCGGGGCGGGGGAATCAGCCCCAGCATTTT. This sequence encodes CASSLSGRGNQPQHF.

The rearrangement uses TRBV5-5 and TRBJ1-2; 9 positions agree with TRBD1. This CDR3 has 15 amino acids. CDR1 is SGHKS, CDR2 YYEKEE, per germline (reference sequence). With V trimmed by 4 bases and J by 4 bases, 8 bases remained unmatched. The CDR3 protein is CASSPSTGGIYGYTF. Written as DNA, the CDR3 is TGTGCCAGCAGCCCTTCGACAGGGGGGATCTATGGCTACACCTTC.

J is TRBJ1-1 and V is TRBV3-1 (or the pseudogene TRBV3-2), with 8 bases aligning to TRBD1. CDR1 and CDR2 (germline): LGHDT, YNNKEL (reference sequence). V dropped 5 bases and J dropped 6; count of bases not matched to a gene: 8. The CDR3 loop spans 14 amino acids. CDR3 amino acids: CASSARTGTAEAFF. The DNA of the CDR3 is TGTGCCAGCAGCGCCCGGACAGGGACGGCTGAAGCTTTCTTT.